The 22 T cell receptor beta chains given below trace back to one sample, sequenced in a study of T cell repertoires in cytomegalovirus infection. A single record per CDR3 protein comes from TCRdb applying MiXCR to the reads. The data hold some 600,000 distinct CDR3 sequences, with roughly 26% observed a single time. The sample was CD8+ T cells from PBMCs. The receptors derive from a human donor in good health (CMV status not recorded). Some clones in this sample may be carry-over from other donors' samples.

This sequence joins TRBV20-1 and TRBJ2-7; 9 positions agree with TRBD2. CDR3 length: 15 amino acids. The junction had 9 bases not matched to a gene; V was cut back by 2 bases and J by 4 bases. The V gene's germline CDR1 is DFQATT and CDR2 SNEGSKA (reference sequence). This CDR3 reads CSARITGTSIYEQYF. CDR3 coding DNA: TGCAGTGCTAGAATTACCGGGACTAGCATATACGAGCAGTACTTC.

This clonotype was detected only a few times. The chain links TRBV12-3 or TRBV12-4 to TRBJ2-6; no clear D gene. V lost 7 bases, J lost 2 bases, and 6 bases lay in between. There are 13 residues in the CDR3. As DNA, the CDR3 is TGTGCCAGCACCTTCCCTGGGGCCAACGTCCTGACTTTC. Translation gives CASTFPGANVLTF.

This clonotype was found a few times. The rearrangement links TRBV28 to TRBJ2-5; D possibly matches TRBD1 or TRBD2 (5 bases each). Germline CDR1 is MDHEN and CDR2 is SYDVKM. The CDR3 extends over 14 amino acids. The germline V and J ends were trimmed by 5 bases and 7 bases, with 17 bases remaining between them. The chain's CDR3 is CASSHRDRSRTQYF. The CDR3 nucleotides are TGTGCCAGCAGTCATCGGGACCGCTCTCGGACCCAGTACTTC.

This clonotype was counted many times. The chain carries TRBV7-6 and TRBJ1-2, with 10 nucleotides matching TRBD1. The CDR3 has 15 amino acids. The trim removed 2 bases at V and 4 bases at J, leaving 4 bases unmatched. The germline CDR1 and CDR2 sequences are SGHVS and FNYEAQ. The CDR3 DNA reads TGTGCCAGCAGCTTACGGACAGGGGGTTCCTATGGCTACACCTTC. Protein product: CASSLRTGGSYGYTF.

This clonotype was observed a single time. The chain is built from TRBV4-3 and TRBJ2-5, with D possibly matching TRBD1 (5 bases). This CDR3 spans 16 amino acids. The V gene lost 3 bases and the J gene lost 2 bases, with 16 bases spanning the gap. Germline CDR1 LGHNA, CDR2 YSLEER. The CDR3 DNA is TGCGCCAGCAGCCAGGCTTACAGGACCTTTCAAGAGACCCAGTACTTC. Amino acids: CASSQAYRTFQETQYF.

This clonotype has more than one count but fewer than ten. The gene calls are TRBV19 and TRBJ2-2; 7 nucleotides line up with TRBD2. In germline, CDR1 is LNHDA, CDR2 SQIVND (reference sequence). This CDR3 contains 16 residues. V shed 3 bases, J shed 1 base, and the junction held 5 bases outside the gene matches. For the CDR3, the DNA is TGTGCCAGTAGTATGGTACGCGGGGGGAACACCGGGGAGCTGTTTTTT. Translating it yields CASSMVRGGNTGELFF.

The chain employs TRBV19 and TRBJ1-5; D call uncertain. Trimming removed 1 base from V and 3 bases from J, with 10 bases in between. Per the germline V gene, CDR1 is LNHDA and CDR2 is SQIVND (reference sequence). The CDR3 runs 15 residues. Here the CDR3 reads CASSIVGSNNQPQHF. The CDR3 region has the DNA TGTGCCAGTAGTATAGTAGGGAGCAACAATCAGCCCCAGCATTTT.

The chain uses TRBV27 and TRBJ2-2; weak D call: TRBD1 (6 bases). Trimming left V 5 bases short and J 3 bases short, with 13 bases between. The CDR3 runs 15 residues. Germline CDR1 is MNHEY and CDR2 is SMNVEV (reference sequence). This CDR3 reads CASSTRQEDTGELFF. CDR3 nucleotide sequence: TGTGCCAGCAGTACCCGACAGGAGGACACCGGGGAGCTGTTTTTT.

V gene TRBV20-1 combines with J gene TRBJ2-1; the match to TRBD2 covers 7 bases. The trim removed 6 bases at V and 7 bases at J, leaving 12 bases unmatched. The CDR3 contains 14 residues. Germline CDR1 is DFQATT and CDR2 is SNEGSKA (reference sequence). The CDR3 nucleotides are TGCAGTGCCTCACCGGGACTACAGCTAAATGAGCAGTTCTTC. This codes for CSASPGLQLNEQFF.

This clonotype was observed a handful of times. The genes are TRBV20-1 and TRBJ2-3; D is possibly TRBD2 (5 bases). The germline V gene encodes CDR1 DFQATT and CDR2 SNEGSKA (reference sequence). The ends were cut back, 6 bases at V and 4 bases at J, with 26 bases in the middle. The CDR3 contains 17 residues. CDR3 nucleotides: TGCAGTGCCCTGCCCCCACGAGGGCCAGCCGTTTCAGATACGCAGTATTTT. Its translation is CSALPPRGPAVSDTQYF.

The CDR3 DNA sequence: TGTGCCAGCAGCCTCCTTAGGGGCGCTAGCACAGATACGCAGTATTTT. This sequence encodes CASSLLRGASTDTQYF. This chain links TRBV27 with TRBJ2-3; D possibly corresponds to TRBD1 (5 bases). The CDR3 totals 16 residues. CDR1 and CDR2 (germline): MNHEY, SMNVEV (reference sequence). Trimming pared 6 bases from V and 0 bases from J, leaving 16 bases between.

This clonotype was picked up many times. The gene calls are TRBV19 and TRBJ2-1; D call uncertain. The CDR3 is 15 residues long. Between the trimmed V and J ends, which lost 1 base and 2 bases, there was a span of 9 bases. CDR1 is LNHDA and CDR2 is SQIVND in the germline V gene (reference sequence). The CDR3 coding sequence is TGTGCCAGTAGTATAGGTCAACCCGCCTACAATGAGCAGTTCTTC. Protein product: CASSIGQPAYNEQFF.

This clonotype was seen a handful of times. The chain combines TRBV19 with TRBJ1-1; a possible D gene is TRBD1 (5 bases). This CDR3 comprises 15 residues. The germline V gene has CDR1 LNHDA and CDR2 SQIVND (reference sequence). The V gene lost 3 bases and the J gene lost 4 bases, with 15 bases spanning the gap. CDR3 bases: TGTGCCAGTAGTATGGGCAGGGAGTACGTCACTGAAGCTTTCTTT. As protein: CASSMGREYVTEAFF.

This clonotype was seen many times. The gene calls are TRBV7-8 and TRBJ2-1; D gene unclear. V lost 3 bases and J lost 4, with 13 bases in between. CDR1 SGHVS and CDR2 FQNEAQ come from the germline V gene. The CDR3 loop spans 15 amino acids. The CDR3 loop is CASSFAMGSYNEQFF. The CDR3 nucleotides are TGTGCCAGCAGCTTTGCCATGGGGTCATACAATGAGCAGTTCTTC.

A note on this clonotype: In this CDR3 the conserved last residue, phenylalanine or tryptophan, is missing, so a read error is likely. The CDR3 loop is CASSGGDSPLHL. CDR3 sequence (DNA): TGTGCCAGCAGCGGGGGGGATTCACCCCTCCACTTA. The chain couples TRBV5-6 to TRBJ1-6, with D perhaps TRBD1 (5 bases). Germline V gene sequence: CDR1 SGHDT, CDR2 YYEEEE. The CDR3 has 12 amino acids. Trimming cost V 4 bases and J 8 bases, with 7 bases left between them.

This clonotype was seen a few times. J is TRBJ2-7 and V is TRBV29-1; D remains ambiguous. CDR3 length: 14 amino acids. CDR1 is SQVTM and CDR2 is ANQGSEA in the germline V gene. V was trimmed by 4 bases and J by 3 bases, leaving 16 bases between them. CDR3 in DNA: TGCAGCGTTGGGGCCTCCCTGCTTTTCTACGAGCAGTACTTC. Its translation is CSVGASLLFYEQYF.

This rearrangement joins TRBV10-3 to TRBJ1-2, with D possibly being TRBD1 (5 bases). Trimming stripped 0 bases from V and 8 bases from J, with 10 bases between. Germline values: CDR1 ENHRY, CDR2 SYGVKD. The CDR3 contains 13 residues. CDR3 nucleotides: TGTGCCATCAGTGAGTCTGGGGGGAGAGGCTACACCTTC. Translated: CAISESGGRGYTF.

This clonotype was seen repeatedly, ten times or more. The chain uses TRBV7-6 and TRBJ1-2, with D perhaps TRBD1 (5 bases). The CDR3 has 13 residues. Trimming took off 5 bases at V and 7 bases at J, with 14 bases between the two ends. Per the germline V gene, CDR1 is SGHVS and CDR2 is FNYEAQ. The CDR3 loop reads CASSPFGTSGYTF. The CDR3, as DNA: TGTGCCAGCAGCCCTTTCGGGACGAGTGGCTACACCTTC.

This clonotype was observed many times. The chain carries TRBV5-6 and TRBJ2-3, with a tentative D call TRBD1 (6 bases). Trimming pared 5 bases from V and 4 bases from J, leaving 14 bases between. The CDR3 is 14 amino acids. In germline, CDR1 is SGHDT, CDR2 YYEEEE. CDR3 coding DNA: TGTGCCAGCAGTACAGGGAGACCGGCAGATACGCAGTATTTT. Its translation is CASSTGRPADTQYF.

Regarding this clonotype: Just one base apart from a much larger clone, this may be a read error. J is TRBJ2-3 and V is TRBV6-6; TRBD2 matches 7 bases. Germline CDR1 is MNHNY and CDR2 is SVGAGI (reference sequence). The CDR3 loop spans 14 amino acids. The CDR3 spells CANSSGGSTDTQYF. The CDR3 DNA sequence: TGTGCCAACAGTTCGGGGGGTTCTACAGATACGCAGTATTTT.

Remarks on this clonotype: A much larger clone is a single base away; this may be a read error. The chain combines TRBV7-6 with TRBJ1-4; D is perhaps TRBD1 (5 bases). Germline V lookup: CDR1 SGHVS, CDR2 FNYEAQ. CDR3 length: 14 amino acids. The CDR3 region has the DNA TGTACCAGCAGCTTATCGGGAGGGGTTGAAAAACTGTTTTTT. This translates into CTSSLSGGVEKLFF.

The CDR3 region is CASSVEGDEQFF. For the CDR3, the DNA is TGTGCCAGCAGCGTAGAGGGGGATGAGCAGTTCTTC. This chain connects TRBV9 to TRBJ2-1; the D gene is possibly TRBD1 (6 bases). The V gene's germline CDR1 is SGDLS and CDR2 YYNGEE. The CDR3 extends over 12 amino acids. V lost 0 bases to trimming and J lost 8 bases, with 6 bases between them.